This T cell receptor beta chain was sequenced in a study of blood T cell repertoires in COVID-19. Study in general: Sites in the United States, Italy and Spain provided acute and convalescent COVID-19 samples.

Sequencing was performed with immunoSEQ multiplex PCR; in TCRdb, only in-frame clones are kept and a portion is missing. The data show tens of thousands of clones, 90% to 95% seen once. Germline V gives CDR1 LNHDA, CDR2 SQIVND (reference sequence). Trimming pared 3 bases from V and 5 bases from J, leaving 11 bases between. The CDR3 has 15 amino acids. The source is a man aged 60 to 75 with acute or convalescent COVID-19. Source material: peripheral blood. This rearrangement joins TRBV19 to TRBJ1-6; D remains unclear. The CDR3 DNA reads TGTGCCAGTAGTATGCAGACCGCGGATAATTCACCCCTCCACTTT. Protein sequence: CASSMQTADNSPLHF.